Following are 11 T cell receptor beta chains from one sample sequenced in a study of T-cell reconstitution after alpha-beta-depleted transplantation in children. The TCRbeta library incorporated unique molecular identifiers. TCRdb analysed the PCR reads with MiXCR anew, one entry per CDR3 protein. The profile shows approximately 490,000 distinct CDR3 sequences, approximately 12% of them singletons. This sample comprised PBMCs from the stem cell graft donor, obtained from the stem cell graft. Source of these receptors: a human donor who donated a stem cell graft to a child with combined immunodeficiency.

This clonotype was picked up many times. The chain employs TRBV5-1 and TRBJ2-1, with TRBD2 identical over 9 bases. Unmatched junction bases numbered 6, after V lost 5 bases and J lost 6 bases. The CDR3 contains 14 residues. Germline loops: CDR1 SGHRS, CDR2 YFSETQ. The CDR3 loop is CASRRAGGGNEQFF. For the CDR3, the DNA is TGCGCCAGCAGACGAGCGGGGGGAGGCAATGAGCAGTTCTTC.

The rearrangement joins TRBV5-1 to TRBJ2-7; 8 bases are shared with TRBD1. Germline-derived CDR1 and CDR2 are SGHRS and YFSETQ. This CDR3 is built from 15 residues. Germline trimming cut 0 bases from V and 3 bases from J; bases unmatched to any gene: 5. CDR3 nucleotides: TGCGCCAGCAGCTTGGCCGGAGGACAGGGCTACGAGCAGTACTTC. Amino acid sequence: CASSLAGGQGYEQYF.

This clonotype occurred many times. V is TRBV27 and J is TRBJ2-3; tentative D call: TRBD2 (6 bases). The germline V gene encodes CDR1 MNHEY and CDR2 SMNVEV (reference sequence). CDR3 length: 15 residues. The ends were cut back, 2 bases at V and 3 bases at J, with 12 bases in the middle. This chain's CDR3 is CASSLGRGRTDTQYF. The CDR3 nucleotides read TGTGCCAGCAGTTTAGGTCGGGGGAGGACAGATACGCAGTATTTT.

This clonotype was seen at least ten times. The CDR3 DNA is TGTGCCAGCAGACCCACAGGGGGCGACAACACCGGGGAGCTGTTTTTT. It encodes CASRPTGGDNTGELFF. The J gene is TRBJ2-2, the V gene TRBV12-3 or TRBV12-4; 9 nucleotides line up with TRBD1. The CDR3 has 16 residues. Losses at the gene ends were 6 bases for V and 2 bases for J; bases not matched to a gene: 7.

This clonotype came up a few times. V and J are TRBV6-2 or TRBV6-3 and TRBJ2-5, with 8 bases identical to TRBD1. V gave up 5 bases and J gave up 3 bases; unmatched junction bases: 11. There are 16 residues in the CDR3. CDR1 MNHEY and CDR2 SVGEGT come from the germline V gene. The CDR3 bases are TGTGCCAGCAGTACGAGGACAGGGAGTTCAGAAGAGACCCAGTACTTC. It translates to CASSTRTGSSEETQYF.

The rearrangement uses TRBV18 and TRBJ2-1, with TRBD1 identical over 11 bases. Germline-derived CDR1 and CDR2 are KGHSH and LQKENI. This CDR3 spans 16 amino acids. V lost 3 bases and J lost 7; bases outside the gene matches: 8. The CDR3 is CASSPRGQGAGNEQFF. CDR3 DNA: TGTGCCAGCTCACCCCGAGGACAGGGGGCTGGAAATGAGCAGTTCTTC.

J is TRBJ2-3 and V is TRBV28; 11 bases are shared with TRBD2. V was clipped by 7 bases and J by 1 base; unmatched bases: 4. The CDR3 loop spans 15 amino acids. Germline V CDR1 and CDR2: MDHEN, SYDVKM. CDR3 protein: CASKLAGARTDTQYF. CDR3 sequence (DNA): TGTGCCAGCAAACTAGCGGGGGCCCGCACAGATACGCAGTATTTT.

Many counts were recorded for this clonotype. The V call is TRBV12-3 or TRBV12-4, the J call TRBJ2-1, with 7 bases identical to TRBD1. This CDR3 is built from 14 residues. V was clipped by 3 bases and J by 6 bases; unmatched bases: 5. In nucleotides, the CDR3 is TGTGCCAGCAGTTTTTCCGGACAGGCCAATGAGCAGTTCTTC. Translation: CASSFSGQANEQFF.

This clonotype occurred a few times. The chain couples TRBV12-3 or TRBV12-4 to TRBJ2-2; unclear D gene. The CDR3 is 13 residues long. Trimming shortened V by 7 bases and J by 0 bases, and 6 bases separated the two germline ends. The CDR3 nucleotides are TGTGCCAGCACCAACACGAACACCGGGGAGCTGTTTTTT. This encodes CASTNTNTGELFF.

The chain employs TRBV20-1 and TRBJ2-5; no clear D gene. CDR1 DFQATT and CDR2 SNEGSKA come from the germline V gene (reference sequence). The V gene lost 1 base and the J gene lost 5 bases, with 17 bases spanning the gap. The CDR3 has 15 amino acids. CDR3 in amino acids: CSARVVAAVRETQYF. CDR3 in DNA: TGCAGTGCTAGAGTGGTGGCGGCGGTGCGGGAGACCCAGTACTTC.

This clonotype was seen a few times. The chain carries TRBV29-1 and TRBJ1-1, with D perhaps TRBD1 (5 bases). The CDR3 spans 13 residues. CDR1 SQVTM and CDR2 ANQGSEA come from the germline V gene. The V and J ends lost 6 bases and 5 bases respectively, with 16 bases between them. The CDR3 loop is CSVGTTGGTEAFF. CDR3 sequence (DNA): TGCAGCGTCGGGACCACGGGGGGTACTGAAGCTTTCTTT.